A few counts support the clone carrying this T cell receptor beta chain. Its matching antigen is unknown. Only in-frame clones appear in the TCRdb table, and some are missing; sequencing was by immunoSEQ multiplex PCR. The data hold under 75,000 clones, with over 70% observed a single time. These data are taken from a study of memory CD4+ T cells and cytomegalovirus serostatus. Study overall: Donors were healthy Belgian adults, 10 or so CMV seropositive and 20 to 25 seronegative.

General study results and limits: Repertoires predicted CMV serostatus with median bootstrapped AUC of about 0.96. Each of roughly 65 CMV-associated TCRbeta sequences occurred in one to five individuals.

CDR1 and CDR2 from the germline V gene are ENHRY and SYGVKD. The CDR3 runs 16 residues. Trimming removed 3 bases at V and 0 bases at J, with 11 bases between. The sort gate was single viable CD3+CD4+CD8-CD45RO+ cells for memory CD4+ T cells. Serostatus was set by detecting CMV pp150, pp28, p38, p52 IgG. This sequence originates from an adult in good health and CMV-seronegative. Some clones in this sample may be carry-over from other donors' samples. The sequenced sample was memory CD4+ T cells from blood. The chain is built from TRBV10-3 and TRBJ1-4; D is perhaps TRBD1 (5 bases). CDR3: CAISDGTYATNEKLFF. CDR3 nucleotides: TGTGCCATCAGTGATGGGACCTATGCAACTAATGAAAAACTGTTTTTT.